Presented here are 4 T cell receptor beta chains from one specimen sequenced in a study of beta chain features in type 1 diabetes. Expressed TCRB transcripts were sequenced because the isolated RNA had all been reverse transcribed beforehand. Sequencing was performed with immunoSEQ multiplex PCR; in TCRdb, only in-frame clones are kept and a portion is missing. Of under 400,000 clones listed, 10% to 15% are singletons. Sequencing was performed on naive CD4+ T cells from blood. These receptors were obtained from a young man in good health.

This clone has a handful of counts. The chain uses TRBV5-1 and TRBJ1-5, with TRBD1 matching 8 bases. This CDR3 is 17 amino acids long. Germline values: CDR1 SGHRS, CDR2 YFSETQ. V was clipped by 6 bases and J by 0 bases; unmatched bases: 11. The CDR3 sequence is CASNATGALCSNQPQHF. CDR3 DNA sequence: TGCGCCAGCAATGCGACAGGGGCACTGTGTAGCAATCAGCCCCAGCATTTT.

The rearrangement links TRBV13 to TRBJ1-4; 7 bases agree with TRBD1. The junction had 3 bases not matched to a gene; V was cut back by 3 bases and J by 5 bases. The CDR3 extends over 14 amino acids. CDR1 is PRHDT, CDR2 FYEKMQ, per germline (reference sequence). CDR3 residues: CASSFLGGNEKLFF. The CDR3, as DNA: TGTGCCAGCAGCTTTCTAGGGGGCAATGAAAAACTGTTTTTT.

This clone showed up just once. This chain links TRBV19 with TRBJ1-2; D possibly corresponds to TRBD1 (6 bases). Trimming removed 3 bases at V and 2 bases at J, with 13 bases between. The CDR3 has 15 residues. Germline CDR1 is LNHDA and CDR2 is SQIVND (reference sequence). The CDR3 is CASSIVGRGNYGYTF. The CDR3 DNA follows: TGTGCCAGTAGTATCGTAGGCAGGGGAAACTATGGCTACACCTTC.

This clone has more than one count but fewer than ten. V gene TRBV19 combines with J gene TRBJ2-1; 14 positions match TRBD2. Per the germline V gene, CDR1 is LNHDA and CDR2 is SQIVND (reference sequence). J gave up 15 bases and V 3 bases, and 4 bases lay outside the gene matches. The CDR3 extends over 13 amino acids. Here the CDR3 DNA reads TGTGCCAGTAGTATGACTAGCGGGAGGGCCGCGTTCTTC. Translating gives CASSMTSGRAAFF.